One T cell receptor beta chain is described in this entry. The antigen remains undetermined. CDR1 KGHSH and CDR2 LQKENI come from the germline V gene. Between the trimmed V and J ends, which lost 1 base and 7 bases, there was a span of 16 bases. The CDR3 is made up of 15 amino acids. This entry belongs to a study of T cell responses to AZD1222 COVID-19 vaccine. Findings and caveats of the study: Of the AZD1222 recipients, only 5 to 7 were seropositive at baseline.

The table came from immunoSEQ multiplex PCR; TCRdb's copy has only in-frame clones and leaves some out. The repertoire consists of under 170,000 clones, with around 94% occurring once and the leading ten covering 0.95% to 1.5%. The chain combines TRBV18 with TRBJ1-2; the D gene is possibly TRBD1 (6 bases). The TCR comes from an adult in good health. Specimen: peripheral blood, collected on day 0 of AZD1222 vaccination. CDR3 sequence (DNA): TGTGCCAGCTCACCACTTGGGGGCGCGGAGGGTGGCTACACCTTC. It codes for CASSPLGGAEGGYTF.